This T cell receptor (beta chain) was identified in a study of T-cell memory formation after mild COVID-19. For the study at large: The two donors had largely donor-specific TCR clusters. Study-wide findings and caveats: Contracting CD4+ clones were located mainly in CM and EM, and CD8+ clones in EMRA. Cross-reactive memory apparently joined, as some responding clones appeared in pre-infection memory.

With respect to this clonotype: Antigen unknown.

The germline V and J ends were trimmed by 2 bases and 5 bases, with 11 bases remaining between them. The CDR3 consists of 13 residues. Germline CDR1 and CDR2: SGHKS and YYEKEE (reference sequence). TCRdb analysed the 5' RACE reads with MiXCR anew, one entry per CDR3 protein. This sample carries around 450,000 distinct CDR3 sequences, roughly 20% of them seen once, and the ten largest clones take 7.5% to 9.5%. The clonotype comes from an adult woman who had mild COVID-19 (a few samples of this study predate the infection). Cell type and time point are not known. This sequence joins TRBV5-5 and TRBJ2-7; no clear D. Material: PBMCs or a T cell subset sorted from them (not recorded which). The CDR3 sequence: CASSFLLTDEQYF. CDR3 DNA sequence: TGTGCCAGCAGCTTCCTCTTAACTGACGAGCAGTACTTC. Filled out from reference TRBV5-5 and TRBJ2-7, the complete variable domain reads DAGVTQSPTHLIKTRGQQVTLRCSPISGHKSVSWYQQVLGQGPQFIFQYYEKEERGRGNFPDRFSARQFPNYSSELNVNALLLGDSALYLCASSFLLTDEQYFGPGTRLTVT.